The 21 T cell receptor beta chains below all came from one sample that was sequenced in a study of CXCR3-negative and CXCR3-positive naive CD8 T cells. Libraries were UMI-labeled 5' RACE TRB cDNA. TCRdb re-called the 5' RACE reads and catalogs CDR3 proteins one per entry, DNA excluded. The sample is made up of 55,000 to 65,000 distinct CDR3 sequences, and the top ten hold approximately 4.5% of it. Sequencing was done on a sample of naive CXCR3- CD8+ T cells from blood. Indicated subset: CD45RO-CCR7+CD27+CD95- naive CD8+ T cells lacking CXCR3 (TNR3-). Receptors originate from a human donor in good health. Some clones in this sample may be carry-over from other donors' samples.

The gene calls are TRBV3-1 and TRBJ2-1; no DNA is available, so the TRBD2 call from TCRdb remains unchecked. The CDR3 length is 14 residues. Germline CDR1 is LGHDT and CDR2 is YNNKEL (reference sequence). The chain's CDR3 is CASSKPGLAVGVIF.

The chain links TRBV7-8 to TRBJ1-3; TCRdb reports TRBD1, a call that lacks DNA to check it against. This CDR3 has 12 residues. Germline loops: CDR1 SGHVS, CDR2 FQNEAQ. CDR3 in amino acids: CASSRWDRTIYF.

V usage is TRBV29-1 and J usage is TRBJ2-1; the D gene TCRdb calls, TRBD2, cannot be checked with no DNA. CDR1 SQVTM and CDR2 ANQGSEA come from the germline V gene. The CDR3 runs 13 residues. The CDR3 region is CSVGTSGSNEQFF.

The chain uses TRBV29-1 and TRBJ2-3. CDR3 size: 14 residues. Germline CDR1 reads SQVTM; CDR2 reads ANQGSEA. The chain's CDR3 is CSVEDLTRRDTQYF.

V and J are TRBV28 and TRBJ2-7; TCRdb designates TRBD1, a call that cannot be tested without DNA. The CDR3 totals 15 residues. Germline V gene lookup returns CDR1 MDHEN and CDR2 SYDVKM. The chain's CDR3 is CASTLGKTGRYEQYF.

The chain joins TRBV5-3 to TRBJ2-1; TCRdb's D call, TRBD2, is unchecked because there is no DNA. TRBV5-3 falls under the ORF class, with uncertain function. CDR3 size: 17 residues. The CDR3 spells CARSPPEGRDFDNEQFF.

The chain employs TRBV5-1 and TRBJ2-5; the D call from TCRdb, TRBD2, cannot be confirmed without DNA. CDR3 length: 16 amino acids. From germline, CDR1 is SGHRS and CDR2 YFSETQ. The CDR3 loop reads CASSQHRAGEKETQYF.

This rearrangement joins TRBV14 to TRBJ2-1; TCRdb designates TRBD1, a call that cannot be tested without DNA. Germline assignment: CDR1 SGHDN and CDR2 FVKESK. This CDR3 contains 16 residues. The CDR3 protein is CASSQGSWAAYNEQFF.

V and J are TRBV7-9 and TRBJ2-7; TCRdb's D gene call, TRBD2, goes unchecked for lack of DNA. The CDR3 contains 16 residues. Germline-derived CDR1 and CDR2 are SEHNR and FQNEAQ (reference sequence). CDR3 in amino acids: CASTAGTSGVSYEQYF.

This chain uses TRBV7-9 with TRBJ2-3; the D gene TCRdb calls, TRBD1, cannot be checked with no DNA. Germline loops: CDR1 SEHNR, CDR2 FQNEAQ (reference sequence). The CDR3 is 16 amino acids. The chain's CDR3 is CASSPPTRGSTDTQYF. Filled out from reference TRBV7-9 and TRBJ2-3, the complete variable domain reads DTGVSQNPRHKITKRGQNVTFRCDPISEHNRLYWYRQTLGQGPEFLTYFQNEAQLEKSRLLSDRFSAERPKGSFSTLEIQRTEQGDSAMYLCASSPPTRGSTDTQYFGPGTRLTVL.

The V gene is TRBV7-2, the J gene TRBJ2-7; no DNA is available, so the TRBD1 call from TCRdb remains unchecked. The CDR3 length is 15 residues. CDR1 and CDR2 (germline): SGHTA, FQGNSA. The CDR3 here is CASSHTVGASYEQYF.

This chain uses TRBV30 with TRBJ2-1; without DNA, the TCRdb call of TRBD1 cannot be checked. The CDR3 has 15 amino acids. The germline V gene encodes CDR1 GTSNPN and CDR2 SVGIG (reference sequence). CDR3 sequence: CAWSMAGQGKDEQFF.

The chain has TRBV4-1 and TRBJ2-1; the D call from TCRdb, TRBD2, cannot be confirmed without DNA. Germline lookup yields CDR1 MGHRA and CDR2 YSYEKL. The CDR3 is 17 amino acids. Here the CDR3 reads CASSQEPSGVGYNEQFF.

The chain joins TRBV30 to TRBJ2-1; TCRdb names TRBD1, which stays unverified in the absence of DNA. The CDR3 is 13 residues long. From germline, CDR1 is GTSNPN and CDR2 SVGIG (reference sequence). The CDR3 loop is CAWSPGAINEQFF.

This rearrangement joins TRBV5-1 to TRBJ2-7. CDR1 SGHRS and CDR2 YFSETQ come from the germline V gene. The CDR3 covers 15 residues. The CDR3 loop reads CASSLGSASSYEQYF.

The chain is built from TRBV28 and TRBJ2-7; TCRdb selects TRBD1, and the lack of DNA leaves this call unchecked. CDR1 MDHEN and CDR2 SYDVKM come from the germline V gene. CDR3 length equals 14 residues. This CDR3 is CASSPGWGEYEQYF. The complete variable domain, with remaining parts taken from reference TRBV28 and TRBJ2-7, reads DVKVTQSSRYLVKRTGEKVFLECVQDMDHENMFWYRQDPGLGLRLIYFSYDVKMKEKGDIPEGYSVSREKKERFSLILESASTNQTSMYLCASSPGWGEYEQYFGPGTRLTVT.

The V gene is TRBV7-9, the J gene TRBJ1-1; TCRdb calls TRBD1, which cannot be checked without DNA. Germline V gene data show CDR1 as SEHNR and CDR2 as FQNEAQ (reference sequence). This CDR3 is built from 16 residues. CDR3 sequence: CASSSLGGGKNTEAFF.

The CDR3 here is CASSTAGTGIVYEQYF. The V call is TRBV5-5, the J call TRBJ2-7; checking the TCRdb D call of TRBD1 is not possible without DNA. The CDR3 runs 16 residues. Looked up from germline, CDR1 is SGHKS and CDR2 is YYEKEE (reference sequence).

This chain uses TRBV21-1 with TRBJ2-1; the D call from TCRdb, TRBD1, cannot be confirmed without DNA. TRBV21-1 is annotated as a pseudogene. The length of the CDR3 is 14 residues. The CDR3 sequence: CASSKVQGAPEQFF.

This chain uses TRBV4-3 with TRBJ2-2. Germline CDR1 and CDR2: LGHNA and YSLEER. The CDR3 spans 17 residues. The CDR3 is CASSQDLSRRETGELFF.

J is TRBJ1-1 and V is TRBV5-5; the TCRdb D gene call, TRBD1, has no DNA to confirm it. CDR3 size: 12 residues. Germline assignment: CDR1 SGHKS and CDR2 YYEKEE (reference sequence). The CDR3 region is CASSFLGGEAFF.